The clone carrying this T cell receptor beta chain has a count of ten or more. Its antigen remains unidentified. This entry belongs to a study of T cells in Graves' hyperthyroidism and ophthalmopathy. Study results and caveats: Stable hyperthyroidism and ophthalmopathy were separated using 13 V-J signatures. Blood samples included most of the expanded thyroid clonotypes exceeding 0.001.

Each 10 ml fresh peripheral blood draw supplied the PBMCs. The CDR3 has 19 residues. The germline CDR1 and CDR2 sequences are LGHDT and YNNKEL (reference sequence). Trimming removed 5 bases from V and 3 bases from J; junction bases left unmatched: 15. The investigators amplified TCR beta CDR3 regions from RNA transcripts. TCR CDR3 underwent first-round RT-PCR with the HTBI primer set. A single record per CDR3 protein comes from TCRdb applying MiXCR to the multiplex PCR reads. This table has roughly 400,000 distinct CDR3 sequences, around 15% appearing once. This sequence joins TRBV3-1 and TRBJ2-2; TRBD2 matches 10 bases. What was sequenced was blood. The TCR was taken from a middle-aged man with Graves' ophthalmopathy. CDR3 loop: CASSGWTSGGITYTGELFF. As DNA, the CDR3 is TGTGCCAGCAGCGGCTGGACTAGCGGAGGTATAACGTACACCGGGGAGCTGTTTTTT. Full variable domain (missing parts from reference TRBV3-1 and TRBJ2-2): DTAVSQTPKYLVTQMGNDKSIKCEQNLGHDTMYWYKQDSKKFLKIMFSYNNKELIINETVPNRFSPKSPDKAHLNLHINSLELGDSAVYFCASSGWTSGGITYTGELFFGEGSRLTVL.